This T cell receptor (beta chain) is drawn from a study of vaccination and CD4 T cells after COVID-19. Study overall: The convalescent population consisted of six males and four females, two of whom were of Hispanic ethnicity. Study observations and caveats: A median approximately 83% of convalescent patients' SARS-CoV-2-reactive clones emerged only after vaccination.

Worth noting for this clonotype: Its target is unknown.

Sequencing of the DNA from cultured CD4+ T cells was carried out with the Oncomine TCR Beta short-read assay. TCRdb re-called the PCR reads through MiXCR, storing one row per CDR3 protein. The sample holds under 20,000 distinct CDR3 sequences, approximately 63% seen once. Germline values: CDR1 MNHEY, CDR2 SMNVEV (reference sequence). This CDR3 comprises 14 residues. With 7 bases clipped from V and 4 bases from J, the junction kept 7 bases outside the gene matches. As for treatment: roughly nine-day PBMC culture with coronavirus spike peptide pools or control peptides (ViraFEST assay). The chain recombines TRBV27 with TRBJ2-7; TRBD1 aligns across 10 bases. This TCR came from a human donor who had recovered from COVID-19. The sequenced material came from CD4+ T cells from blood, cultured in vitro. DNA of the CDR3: TGTGCCAGCAAAACCCGGGACAGGGGTTACGAGCAGTACTTC. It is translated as CASKTRDRGYEQYF.